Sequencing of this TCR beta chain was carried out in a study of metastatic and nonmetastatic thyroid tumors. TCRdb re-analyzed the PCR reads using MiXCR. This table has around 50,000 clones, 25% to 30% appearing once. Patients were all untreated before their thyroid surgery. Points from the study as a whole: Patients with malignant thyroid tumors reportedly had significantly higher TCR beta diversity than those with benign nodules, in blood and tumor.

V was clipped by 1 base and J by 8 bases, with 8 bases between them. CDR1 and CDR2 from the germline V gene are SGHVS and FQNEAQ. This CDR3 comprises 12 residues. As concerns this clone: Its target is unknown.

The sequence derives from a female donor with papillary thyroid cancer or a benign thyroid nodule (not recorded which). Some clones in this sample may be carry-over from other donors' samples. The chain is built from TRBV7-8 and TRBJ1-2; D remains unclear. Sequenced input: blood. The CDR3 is CASSLGGEGYTF. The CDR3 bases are TGTGCCAGCAGCTTAGGTGGGGAAGGCTACACCTTC.